These 22 T cell receptor beta chains were sequenced from one sample in a study of cytomegalovirus exposure and HLA in healthy donors. Sequencing used immunoSEQ multiplex PCR; TCRdb keeps in-frame clones, though not all of them. The sample includes 150,000 to 250,000 clones, more than 65% of them seen just once. Sequencing was done on a sample of PBMCs. The receptors originated from a young woman in good health and CMV-seropositive.

This clone was detected a few times. The chain joins TRBV6-6 to TRBJ2-5; 8 bases line up with TRBD2. CDR1 is MNHNY, CDR2 SVGAGI, per germline (reference sequence). Losses at the gene ends were 3 bases for V and 4 bases for J; bases not matched to a gene: 7. There are 15 residues in the CDR3. The CDR3 sequence is CASSYQRGRGETQYF. CDR3 in DNA: TGTGCCAGCAGTTATCAGCGGGGGCGCGGAGAGACCCAGTACTTC.

The chain carries TRBV7-9 and TRBJ2-7, with 7 bases aligning to TRBD2. The V gene end was trimmed by 1 base and the J gene end by 3 bases; junction bases not matched to a gene: 3. The CDR3 is made up of 14 amino acids. Looked up from germline, CDR1 is SEHNR and CDR2 is FQNEAQ (reference sequence). The DNA of the CDR3 is TGTGCCAGCAGCTTAGAGACGGGGGGCTACGAGCAGTACTTC. This translates into CASSLETGGYEQYF.

The rearrangement joins TRBV9 to TRBJ1-5, with 7 bases that match TRBD1. Looked up from germline, CDR1 is SGDLS and CDR2 is YYNGEE. The J segment lost 3 bases and the V segment lost 3 bases, leaving 6 bases of the junction unmatched. This CDR3 has 15 amino acids. The CDR3 coding sequence is TGTGCCAGCAGCGCAGAGACAGGGAACAATCAGCCCCAGCATTTT. Amino acid sequence: CASSAETGNNQPQHF.

The rearrangement links TRBV29-1 to TRBJ2-1, with 7 bases aligning to TRBD1. CDR3 length equals 16 residues. Germline V gene lookup returns CDR1 SQVTM and CDR2 ANQGSEA. V lost 2 bases, J lost 8 bases, and 15 bases stayed unmatched. The CDR3: CSVETGEVVRRYEQFF. CDR3 sequence (DNA): TGCAGCGTTGAAACAGGGGAAGTGGTCCGGCGATATGAGCAGTTCTTC.

This chain links TRBV5-1 with TRBJ2-1, with 8 nucleotides matching TRBD1. Trimming removed 3 bases from V and 6 bases from J; junction bases left unmatched: 8. Germline V gives CDR1 SGHRS, CDR2 YFSETQ. The CDR3 runs 15 residues. CDR3 nucleotides: TGCGCCAGCAGCTCTGGGACAGGTGGCGTCAATGAGCAGTTCTTC. Encoded protein: CASSSGTGGVNEQFF.

The chain carries TRBV6-5 and TRBJ1-1; TRBD1 matches 7 bases. The germline V gene has CDR1 MNHEY and CDR2 SVGAGI. Losses at the gene ends were 6 bases for V and 2 bases for J; bases not matched to a gene: 3. The CDR3 contains 13 residues. Here the CDR3 reads CASSRQGNTEAFF. CDR3 coding DNA: TGTGCCAGCAGCCGACAGGGAAACACTGAAGCTTTCTTT.

The rearrangement links TRBV4-1 to TRBJ1-5; the match to TRBD1 covers 7 bases. V lost 3 bases to trimming and J lost 1 base; unmatched junction nucleotides: 6. Per the germline V gene, CDR1 is MGHRA and CDR2 is YSYEKL. The CDR3 totals 16 residues. The CDR3 here is CASSQTGLGSNQPQHF. CDR3 in DNA: TGCGCCAGCAGCCAGACAGGGCTTGGAAGCAATCAGCCCCAGCATTTT.

J is TRBJ1-2 and V is TRBV27, with TRBD1 matching 7 bases. The CDR3 contains 13 residues. Looked up from germline, CDR1 is MNHEY and CDR2 is SMNVEV (reference sequence). The ends lost 2 bases at V and 8 bases at J; junction bases unmatched: 5. The CDR3 region is CASSLVTGRGYTF. The CDR3 nucleotides read TGTGCCAGCAGTTTAGTGACAGGGAGAGGCTACACCTTC.

The rearrangement joins TRBV21-1 to TRBJ1-2; the DNA was not used to check the table's D call, TRBD1. TRBV21-1 counts as a pseudogene. This CDR3 contains 15 residues. The CDR3 DNA sequence: TGTGCCAGCAGCACCAGACAGAAAAAAGTAGGTGGCTACACCTTC. Its translation is CASSTRQKKVGGYTF.

V gene TRBV18 combines with J gene TRBJ2-7; 7 bases line up with TRBD2. Germline CDR1 is KGHSH and CDR2 is LQKENI. V shed 3 bases, J shed 5 bases, and the junction held 10 bases outside the gene matches. The length of the CDR3 is 15 residues. The CDR3 DNA reads as TGTGCCAGCTCACCGCTTACTAGCGTCGTCGACGAGCAGTACTTC. It specifies CASSPLTSVVDEQYF.

The rearrangement uses TRBV4-1 and TRBJ2-5; unclear D gene. The CDR3 spans 11 residues. Trimming left V 3 bases short and J 7 bases short, with 6 bases between. The V gene's germline CDR1 is MGHRA and CDR2 YSYEKL. CDR3 amino acids: CASSHLGTQYF. The DNA for the CDR3 is TGCGCCAGCAGCCATCTAGGGACCCAGTACTTC.

This chain links TRBV7-2 with TRBJ2-4; 11 bases map to TRBD2. Losses at the gene ends were 8 bases for V and 5 bases for J; bases not matched to a gene: 5. Per germline, CDR1 SGHTA and CDR2 FQGNSA. This CDR3 has 14 amino acids. The CDR3 bases are TGTGCCAGCCGGTTACTAGCGGGAGAAAACATTCAGTACTTC. Translating gives CASRLLAGENIQYF.

The gene calls are TRBV5-1 and TRBJ2-1; D is possibly TRBD2 (6 bases). In germline, CDR1 is SGHRS, CDR2 YFSETQ. This CDR3 is 14 amino acids long. V gave up 2 bases and J gave up 5 bases, with 11 bases separating them. The DNA for the CDR3 is TGCGCCAGCAGCTTTGACGGGAGAGACAATGAGCAGTTCTTC. Protein: CASSFDGRDNEQFF.

The CDR3 DNA follows: TGTGCCAGCAGTGAAATAGCGGGAGGTAACACAGATACGCAGTATTTT. It specifies CASSEIAGGNTDTQYF. The chain combines TRBV6-1 with TRBJ2-3; 10 bases map to TRBD2. Germline trimming cut 2 bases from V and 2 bases from J; bases unmatched to any gene: 4. This CDR3 is built from 16 residues. CDR1 and CDR2 from the germline V gene are MNHNS and SASEGT.

This rearrangement joins TRBV6-1 to TRBJ1-5; D is undetermined. Trimming shortened V by 2 bases and J by 7 bases, and 15 bases separated the two germline ends. Germline-derived CDR1 and CDR2 are MNHNS and SASEGT. The length of the CDR3 is 15 residues. The CDR3 DNA is TGTGCCAGCAGTGAAATAGTTGGCAGGATCCAGCCCCAGCATTTT. It translates to CASSEIVGRIQPQHF.

This chain links TRBV30 with TRBJ1-2; 7 nucleotides agree with TRBD1. CDR1 and CDR2 from the germline V gene are GTSNPN and SVGIG (reference sequence). The junction had 20 bases not matched to a gene; V was cut back by 0 bases and J by 4 bases. The CDR3 has 19 amino acids. The CDR3 spells CAWSVEYQLSGQRTYGYTF. The CDR3 coding sequence is TGTGCCTGGAGTGTCGAATATCAACTTTCGGGACAGAGGACCTATGGCTACACCTTC.

This clone was seen a handful of times. The chain has TRBV10-3 and TRBJ1-2; D is perhaps TRBD1 (6 bases). The CDR3 is 17 residues long. The V and J ends lost 4 bases and 0 bases respectively, with 18 bases between them. The germline gives CDR1 ENHRY, CDR2 SYGVKD. The CDR3 DNA reads TGTGCCATCAGTGTGGAAAGAAGGGGGACTACTAACTATGGCTACACCTTC. Its translation: CAISVERRGTTNYGYTF.

The V and J genes are TRBV2 and TRBJ2-3; TRBD2 aligns across 12 bases. This CDR3 is 15 amino acids long. V shed 6 bases and J 6 bases; nucleotides not matched to a gene: 7. Germline values: CDR1 SNHLY, CDR2 FYNNEI. The CDR3 is CASRSTSGRSDTQYF. The DNA for the CDR3 is TGTGCCAGCAGGAGTACTAGCGGGAGGAGCGATACGCAGTATTTT.

The gene calls are TRBV9 and TRBJ2-7; no definite D call. Germline V gives CDR1 SGDLS, CDR2 YYNGEE. The CDR3 consists of 14 residues. Trimming took off 0 bases at V and 1 base at J, with 8 bases between the two ends. The chain's CDR3 is CASSVVPESYEQYF. CDR3 sequence (DNA): TGTGCCAGCAGCGTAGTCCCGGAGTCCTACGAGCAGTACTTC. Full variable domain (missing parts from reference TRBV9 and TRBJ2-7): DSGVTQTPKHLITATGQRVTLRCSPRSGDLSVYWYQQSLDQGLQFLIQYYNGEERAKGNILERFSAQQFPDLHSELNLSSLELGDSALYFCASSVVPESYEQYFGPGTRLTVT.

CDR3 loop: CASSLSREQYF. The DNA of the CDR3 is TGTGCCAGCAGCCTATCCCGCGAGCAGTACTTC. This rearrangement joins TRBV5-6 to TRBJ2-7; D uncertain. The germline V and J ends were trimmed by 4 bases and 6 bases, with 8 bases remaining between them. The V gene's germline CDR1 is SGHDT and CDR2 YYEEEE. The CDR3 runs 11 residues.

CDR3 sequence reads: CASRLGLAGSEQYF. The CDR3 nucleotides are TGTGCCAGCAGATTGGGACTAGCGGGTAGCGAGCAGTACTTC. The chain has TRBV7-2 and TRBJ2-7; TRBD2 agrees at 12 bases. The germline V gene has CDR1 SGHTA and CDR2 FQGNSA. After removal of 6 bases from V and 6 bases from J, the junction contained 6 bases not matched to a gene. The CDR3 has 14 amino acids.

The chain couples TRBV28 to TRBJ2-7; TRBD2 aligns across 11 bases. Germline trimming cut 6 bases from V and 0 bases from J; bases unmatched to any gene: 10. The CDR3 totals 17 residues. The germline V gene has CDR1 MDHEN and CDR2 SYDVKM. CDR3 DNA: TGTGCCAGCAGCCGGACGACGACTAGCGGGGCCTCCTACGAGCAGTACTTC. It specifies CASSRTTTSGASYEQYF.